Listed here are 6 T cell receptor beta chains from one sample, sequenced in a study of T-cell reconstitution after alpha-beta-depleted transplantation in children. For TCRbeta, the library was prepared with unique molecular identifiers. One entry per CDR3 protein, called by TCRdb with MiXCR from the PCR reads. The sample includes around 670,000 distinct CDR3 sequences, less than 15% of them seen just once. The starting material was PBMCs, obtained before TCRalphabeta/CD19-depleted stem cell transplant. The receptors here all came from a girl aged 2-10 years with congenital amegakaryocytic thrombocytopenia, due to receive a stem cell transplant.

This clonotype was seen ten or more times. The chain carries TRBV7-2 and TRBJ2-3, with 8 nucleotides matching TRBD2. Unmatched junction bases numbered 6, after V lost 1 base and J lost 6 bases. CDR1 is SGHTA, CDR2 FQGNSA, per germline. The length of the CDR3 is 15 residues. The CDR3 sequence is CASSLVAGGADTQYF. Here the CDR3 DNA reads TGTGCCAGCAGCTTAGTGGCGGGGGGCGCGGATACGCAGTATTTT.

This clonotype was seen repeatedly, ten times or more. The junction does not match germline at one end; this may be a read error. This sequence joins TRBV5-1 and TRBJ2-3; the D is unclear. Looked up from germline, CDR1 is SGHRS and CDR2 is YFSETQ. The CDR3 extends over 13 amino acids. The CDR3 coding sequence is TGTGCCAGCAGCCCGTTGAGCACAGATACGCAGTATTTT. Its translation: CASSPLSTDTQYF.

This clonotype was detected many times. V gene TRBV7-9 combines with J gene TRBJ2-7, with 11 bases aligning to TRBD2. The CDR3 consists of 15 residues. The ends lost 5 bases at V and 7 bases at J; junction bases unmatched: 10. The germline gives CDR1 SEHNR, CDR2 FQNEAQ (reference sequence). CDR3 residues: CASSILAGVVGEQYF. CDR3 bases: TGTGCCAGCAGCATACTAGCGGGAGTCGTAGGAGAGCAGTACTTC.

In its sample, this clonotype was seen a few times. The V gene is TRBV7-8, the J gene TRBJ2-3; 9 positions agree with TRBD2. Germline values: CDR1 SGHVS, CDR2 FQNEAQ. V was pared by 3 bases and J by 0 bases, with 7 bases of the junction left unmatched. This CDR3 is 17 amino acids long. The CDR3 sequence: CASSFPSSGNSTDTQYF. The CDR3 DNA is TGTGCCAGCAGCTTTCCCTCTAGCGGGAACAGCACAGATACGCAGTATTTT.

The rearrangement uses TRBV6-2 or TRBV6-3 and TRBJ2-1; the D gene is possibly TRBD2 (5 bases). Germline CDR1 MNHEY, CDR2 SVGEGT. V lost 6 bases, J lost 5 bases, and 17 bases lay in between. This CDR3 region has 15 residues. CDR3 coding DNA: TGTGCCAGCAGCTCCTATTACGGGAATCACAATGAGCAGTTCTTC. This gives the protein CASSSYYGNHNEQFF.

CDR3 loop: CARLAVNNEQFF. For the CDR3, the DNA is TGTGCCAGACTAGCGGTTAACAATGAGCAGTTCTTC. The rearrangement links TRBV21-1 to TRBJ2-1; the D call in the table, TRBD2, was not verified against the DNA. TRBV21-1 is a pseudogene locus. CDR3 size: 12 residues.